These 32 T cell receptor beta chains were sequenced from one sample in a study of T cell changes during pregnancy in multiple sclerosis. Using immunoSEQ multiplex PCR, the repertoire was profiled, and TCRdb retains in-frame clones only, with some absent. This repertoire shows some 110,000 clones, more than 85% found once; its top ten account for more than 1.5%. The sample was peripheral blood, taken in the third trimester of pregnancy. The receptors originated from a female donor with multiple sclerosis, enrolled in a pregnancy study.

The rearrangement uses TRBV5-6 and TRBJ1-3; perhaps TRBD1 as D (5 bases). The V gene lost 4 bases and the J gene lost 4 bases, with 24 bases spanning the gap. Germline loops: CDR1 SGHDT, CDR2 YYEEEE. CDR3 length: 18 amino acids. The CDR3 sequence: CASSRGVGREVVGNTIYF. DNA for the CDR3: TGTGCCAGCAGCCGCGGGGTGGGCAGGGAAGTCGTCGGAAACACCATATATTTT.

The chain has TRBV5-1 and TRBJ2-7, with 7 bases aligning to TRBD1. The CDR3 length is 14 residues. CDR1 SGHRS and CDR2 YFSETQ come from the germline V gene. V gave up 0 bases and J gave up 3 bases; unmatched junction bases: 3. The CDR3 DNA reads TGCGCCAGCAGCTTGGCCGACAGGGACTACGAGCAGTACTTC. Its protein product is CASSLADRDYEQYF.

This rearrangement joins TRBV14 to TRBJ2-1; 7 bases fit TRBD2. Germline assignment: CDR1 SGHDN and CDR2 FVKESK. V was pared by 0 bases and J by 5 bases, with 7 bases of the junction left unmatched. The CDR3 is 16 amino acids. The CDR3 protein is CASSQDGRGRNNEQFF. In DNA, the CDR3 is TGTGCCAGCAGCCAAGATGGGAGGGGACGGAACAATGAGCAGTTCTTC. Looking up the rest from reference TRBV14 and TRBJ2-1 gives the full variable domain: EAGVTQFPSHSVIEKGQTVTLRCDPISGHDNLYWYRRVMGKEIKFLLHFVKESKQDESGMPNNRFLAERTGGTYSTLKVQPAELEDSGVYFCASSQDGRGRNNEQFFGPGTRLTVL.

The chain uses TRBV11-2 and TRBJ2-6; possible D gene TRBD1, 6 bases. The germline V gene encodes CDR1 SGHAT and CDR2 FQNNGV. This CDR3 contains 16 residues. V lost 8 bases and J 0 bases, leaving 14 bases between the germline ends. CDR3 in DNA: TGTGCCAGCCTGATCAGGGGAGACTCTGGGGCCAACGTCCTGACTTTC. Translation gives CASLIRGDSGANVLTF.

The V and J genes are TRBV11-1 and TRBJ2-1; weak D call: TRBD1 (6 bases). Trimming left V 5 bases short and J 5 bases short, with 16 bases between. The CDR3 extends over 15 amino acids. The germline V gene encodes CDR1 SGHAT and CDR2 FQDESV (reference sequence). The CDR3 reads CASSPRRGRNNEQFF. The CDR3 DNA is TGTGCCAGCAGCCCGCGCAGGGGACGGAACAATGAGCAGTTCTTC.

The chain couples TRBV6-1 to TRBJ1-5, with TRBD1 as a possible D gene (6 bases). The length of the CDR3 is 17 residues. The V and J ends lost 2 bases and 0 bases respectively, with 14 bases between them. Germline V gene data show CDR1 as MNHNS and CDR2 as SASEGT. CDR3 nucleotide sequence: TGTGCCAGCAGTGAATTCGGGACACCCTATAGCAATCAGCCCCAGCATTTT. As protein: CASSEFGTPYSNQPQHF.

This clone was counted once. This chain links TRBV7-6 with TRBJ2-3; D remains unclear. Germline CDR1 SGHVS, CDR2 FNYEAQ. The V end lost 0 bases, the J end lost 1 base, and 5 bases lay between the germline ends. The CDR3 is made up of 14 amino acids. CDR3 sequence: CASSLAGGTDTQYF. CDR3 in DNA: TGTGCCAGCAGCTTAGCGGGCGGCACAGATACGCAGTATTTT.

The CDR3: CASSSYRDTEAFF. In DNA form, the CDR3 reads TGCGCCAGCAGCTCGTACAGGGACACTGAAGCTTTCTTT. The V call is TRBV5-1, the J call TRBJ1-1; perhaps TRBD1 as D (6 bases). With 3 bases removed from V and 3 bases from J, the gap between germline ends came to 9 bases. There are 13 residues in the CDR3. From germline, CDR1 is SGHRS and CDR2 YFSETQ.

This clone was observed once. The genes are TRBV5-5 and TRBJ2-1; 9 bases fit TRBD2. The CDR3 consists of 16 residues. Germline V gives CDR1 SGHKS, CDR2 YYEKEE (reference sequence). V dropped 1 base and J dropped 4; count of bases not matched to a gene: 6. In DNA form, the CDR3 reads TGTGCCAGCAGCTTGTCTCCGGCGGGGGGGTACAATGAGCAGTTCTTC. It yields the protein CASSLSPAGGYNEQFF.

The V gene is TRBV29-1, the J gene TRBJ2-1; 10 bases align to TRBD1. Germline V lookup: CDR1 SQVTM, CDR2 ANQGSEA. This CDR3 contains 13 residues. The junction had 4 bases not matched to a gene; V was cut back by 4 bases and J by 7 bases. The CDR3 protein is CSVGGQGRNEQFF. The CDR3 DNA reads as TGCAGCGTTGGGGGACAGGGGAGGAATGAGCAGTTCTTC.

This rearrangement joins TRBV7-9 to TRBJ1-2; a weak D match, TRBD1 (5 bases). The CDR3 length is 14 residues. Germline V gives CDR1 SEHNR, CDR2 FQNEAQ (reference sequence). With 0 bases removed from V and 4 bases from J, the gap between germline ends came to 9 bases. This chain's CDR3 is CASSLATALYGYTF. The CDR3 DNA reads as TGTGCCAGCAGCTTAGCGACAGCTCTCTATGGCTACACCTTC.

V and J are TRBV2 and TRBJ1-1; D unclear. CDR3 length equals 13 residues. CDR1 is SNHLY, CDR2 FYNNEI, per germline. Trimming removed 6 bases at V and 0 bases at J, with 8 bases between. The CDR3 nucleotides are TGTGCCAGCAGCCGGGGAATGAACACTGAAGCTTTCTTT. Its protein product is CASSRGMNTEAFF.

The chain joins TRBV5-4 to TRBJ2-5; D is unresolved. Germline assignment: CDR1 SGHNT and CDR2 YYREEE (reference sequence). The length of the CDR3 is 12 residues. The germline V and J ends were trimmed by 4 bases and 2 bases, with 6 bases remaining between them. The CDR3 sequence: CASSRVQETQYF. CDR3 DNA sequence: TGTGCCAGCAGCCGGGTTCAAGAGACCCAGTACTTC.

The genes are TRBV7-2 and TRBJ2-1, with D possibly matching TRBD2 (5 bases). CDR3 length: 11 residues. With 5 bases removed from V and 8 bases from J, the gap between germline ends came to 7 bases. CDR1 is SGHTA and CDR2 is FQGNSA in the germline V gene. DNA for the CDR3: TGTGCCAGCAGCGGGAGAGATGAGCAGTTCTTC. Translation: CASSGRDEQFF. The full variable domain, its missing parts supplied by reference TRBV7-2 and TRBJ2-1, is GAGVSQSPSNKVTEKGKDVELRCDPISGHTALYWYRQSLGQGLEFLIYFQGNSAPDKSGLPSDRFSAERTGGSVSTLTIQRTQQEDSAVYLCASSGRDEQFFGPGTRLTVL.

This chain connects TRBV6-6 to TRBJ1-2; possibly TRBD1 for D (5 bases). V shed 6 bases and J shed 3 bases, with 14 bases lying between them. The CDR3 contains 14 residues. Per germline, CDR1 MNHNY and CDR2 SVGAGI (reference sequence). CDR3: CASSPAGDYYGYTF. In nucleotides, the CDR3 is TGTGCCAGCAGCCCTGCGGGGGACTACTATGGCTACACCTTC.

The V and J genes are TRBV5-8 and TRBJ1-5; TRBD1 might be the D (5 bases). This CDR3 region has 15 residues. V was cut by 2 bases and J by 3 bases, with 12 bases left in between. Germline V gene lookup returns CDR1 SGHTS and CDR2 YDEGEE. CDR3 DNA sequence: TGTGCCAGCAGCTTCCGATGGGGCTCCAATCAGCCCCAGCATTTT. It yields the protein CASSFRWGSNQPQHF.

This chain connects TRBV5-6 to TRBJ2-7, with a tentative D call TRBD1 (9 bases). The CDR3 spans 19 residues. Germline assignment: CDR1 SGHDT and CDR2 YYEEEE. Deletions cut 6 bases from V and 3 bases from J, with 31 bases between. The CDR3 nucleotides read TGTGCCAGCATCAAACCGGGACAGGGCTCTCTGGGACTAGGCTACGAGCAGTACTTC. This gives the protein CASIKPGQGSLGLGYEQYF.

The CDR3 region is CATSRDRGLYGYTF. CDR3 DNA: TGTGCCACCAGCAGAGATCGAGGGCTCTATGGCTACACCTTC. V is TRBV15 and J is TRBJ1-2; D not certain. CDR3 length equals 14 residues. V shed 0 bases and J shed 4 bases, with 9 bases lying between them. Germline CDR1 and CDR2: LNHNV and YYDKDF (reference sequence). Full variable domain (rest looked up from reference TRBV15 and TRBJ1-2): DAMVIQNPRYQVTQFGKPVTLSCSQTLNHNVMYWYQQKSSQAPKLLFHYYDKDFNNEADTPDNFQSRRPNTSFCFLDIRSPGLGDTAMYLCATSRDRGLYGYTFGSGTRLTVV.

This chain connects TRBV19 to TRBJ1-3, with 7 positions matching TRBD1. V trimming: 5 bases; J trimming: 1 base; junction bases outside the gene matches: 8. CDR1 is LNHDA, CDR2 SQIVND, per germline (reference sequence). The CDR3 has 16 residues. CDR3 nucleotides: TGTGCCAGTAGTCCCGCCGAACAGGGGTCTGGAAACACCATATATTTT. Translated, it gives CASSPAEQGSGNTIYF.

The V and J genes are TRBV9 and TRBJ2-1; 9 nucleotides align to TRBD2. Germline loops: CDR1 SGDLS, CDR2 YYNGEE. This CDR3 has 15 amino acids. After removal of 1 base from V and 6 bases from J, the junction contained 5 bases not matched to a gene. CDR3 region: CASSVKGAGGNEQFF. The CDR3 DNA follows: TGTGCCAGCAGCGTAAAAGGAGCGGGAGGCAATGAGCAGTTCTTC.

This clone has more than one count but fewer than ten. V is TRBV5-1 and J is TRBJ1-2, with D possibly being TRBD1 (5 bases). Germline V gene sequence: CDR1 SGHRS, CDR2 YFSETQ. The V end lost 4 bases, the J end lost 1 base, and 23 bases lay between the germline ends. The CDR3 length is 18 residues. CDR3: CASSLIPETAHRNYGYTF. CDR3 bases: TGCGCCAGCAGCCTTATTCCCGAGACAGCACACCGTAACTATGGCTACACCTTC.

In its sample, this clone was seen a few times. The chain carries TRBV6-5 and TRBJ1-1; the D gene is possibly TRBD1 (5 bases). V was clipped by 6 bases and J by 4 bases, with 18 bases between them. The CDR3 runs 15 residues. The germline V gene encodes CDR1 MNHEY and CDR2 SVGAGI. CDR3 sequence: CASRRPLRGTTEAFF. In nucleotides, the CDR3 is TGTGCCAGCAGACGGCCCCTTAGGGGCACCACTGAAGCTTTCTTT.

The chain is built from TRBV5-6 and TRBJ2-1; 10 positions match TRBD1. Germline loops: CDR1 SGHDT, CDR2 YYEEEE. The CDR3 contains 14 residues. Losses at the gene ends were 4 bases for V and 8 bases for J; bases not matched to a gene: 6. In nucleotides, the CDR3 is TGTGCCAGCAGCGTCGGGACAGGGGCCCATGAGCAGTTCTTC. Its translation: CASSVGTGAHEQFF.

This clone was picked up one time. This chain links TRBV25-1 with TRBJ1-5; 7 bases map to TRBD1. The germline gives CDR1 MGHDK, CDR2 SYGVNS. V was clipped by 5 bases and J by 6 bases; unmatched bases: 4. CDR3 length: 13 amino acids. The CDR3 spells CASSLAGGQPQHF. DNA of the CDR3: TGTGCCAGCAGTCTGGCAGGGGGTCAGCCCCAGCATTTT. Based on the CDR3 plus reference TRBV25-1 and TRBJ1-5, the full variable domain is EADIYQTPRYLVIGTGKKITLECSQTMGHDKMYWYQQDPGMELHLIHYSYGVNSTEKGDLSSESTVSRIRTEHFPLTLESARPSHTSQYLCASSLAGGQPQHFGDGTRLSIL.

This clone was detected once. The chain couples TRBV11-2 to TRBJ1-1; tentative D call: TRBD1 (6 bases). The CDR3 is made up of 15 amino acids. CDR1 is SGHAT and CDR2 is FQNNGV in the germline V gene. Trimming shortened V by 3 bases and J by 3 bases, and 14 bases separated the two germline ends. In DNA form, the CDR3 reads TGTGCCAGCAGCTTGGGAGGGTCAGGGGACACTGAAGCTTTCTTT. Translation: CASSLGGSGDTEAFF.

The chain combines TRBV19 with TRBJ2-3; tentatively, D is TRBD2 (6 bases). Germline-derived CDR1 and CDR2 are LNHDA and SQIVND (reference sequence). CDR3 length: 14 residues. Trimming took 5 bases from V and 4 from J, leaving 13 bases between them. CDR3: CASSVLAGADTQYF. The DNA for the CDR3 is TGTGCCAGTAGTGTACTAGCTGGGGCAGATACGCAGTATTTT.

This clone has only one observation. One end of the junction varies from germline; a read error may be responsible. The chain joins TRBV4-1 to TRBJ2-1; weak D call: TRBD2 (6 bases). The CDR3 runs to 16 residues. CDR1 MGHRA and CDR2 YSYEKL come from the germline V gene. The DNA of the CDR3 is TGCGCCAGCAGCCAAGGATCCGCGGGGATCCTCAATGGGCAGTTCTTC. It yields the protein CASSQGSAGILNGQFF.

V and J are TRBV2 and TRBJ1-1; weak D call: TRBD1 (5 bases). The length of the CDR3 is 17 residues. The germline CDR1 and CDR2 sequences are SNHLY and FYNNEI. V was pared by 6 bases and J by 3 bases, with 23 bases between. The CDR3 DNA reads as TGTGCCAGCAGCGAGACCTTGAAAGGGGCCCTCGACACTGAAGCTTTCTTT. Its translation: CASSETLKGALDTEAFF.

The chain recombines TRBV6-4 with TRBJ2-1; D gene unclear. Trimming took off 5 bases at V and 0 bases at J, with 11 bases between the two ends. This CDR3 has 15 amino acids. Germline-derived CDR1 and CDR2 are MRHNA and SNTAGT. Written as DNA, the CDR3 is TGTGCCAGCAGTAGTCTCGCGGCCTCCTACAATGAGCAGTTCTTC. It encodes CASSSLAASYNEQFF.

This clone was counted once. This CDR3 is CASSLEGEGQYF. The CDR3 DNA reads TGCGCCAGCAGCTTGGAAGGGGAGGGGCAGTACTTC. This chain links TRBV5-1 with TRBJ2-7, with 7 bases lining up with TRBD2. The trim removed 0 bases at V and 9 bases at J, leaving 3 bases unmatched. The CDR3 loop spans 12 amino acids. Germline loops: CDR1 SGHRS, CDR2 YFSETQ.

This clone turned up a few times. The CDR3 DNA follows: TGTGCCTGGAAGACAGGGGGACTGAGCACTGAAGCTTTCTTT. This gives the protein CAWKTGGLSTEAFF. V is TRBV30 and J is TRBJ1-1, with 9 bases lining up with TRBD1. Looked up from germline, CDR1 is GTSNPN and CDR2 is SVGIG (reference sequence). CDR3 length equals 14 residues. V dropped 4 bases and J dropped 4; count of bases not matched to a gene: 7.

This clone was recorded only once. The rearrangement joins TRBV5-6 to TRBJ1-5; 8 bases line up with TRBD1. This CDR3 contains 15 residues. V gave up 7 bases and J gave up 0 bases; unmatched junction bases: 6. Germline V lookup: CDR1 SGHDT, CDR2 YYEEEE. CDR3: CASQQGAYSNQPQHF. The CDR3 bases are TGTGCCAGCCAGCAGGGGGCATATAGCAATCAGCCCCAGCATTTT.